The 4 T cell receptor beta chains below come from one sample, sequenced in a study of CD8+ T cells in alopecia areata. Reverse transcription of extracted RNA yielded cDNA, which provided the sequencing template. Using immunoSEQ multiplex PCR, the repertoire was profiled, and TCRdb retains in-frame clones only, with some absent. Altogether approximately 150,000 clones are present, 55% being singletons, with the ten largest covering 4.8%. The sample taken for sequencing was CD4+ T cells sorted from blood. Every receptor here comes from a human donor in good health.

V usage is TRBV10-3 and J usage is TRBJ1-5, with D maybe TRBD1 (6 bases). The CDR3 totals 15 residues. Germline V gene sequence: CDR1 ENHRY, CDR2 SYGVKD. V was pared by 6 bases and J by 0 bases, with 12 bases between. The chain's CDR3 is CAIRFPGASNQPQHF. CDR3 in DNA: TGTGCCATCAGGTTCCCGGGGGCTAGCAATCAGCCCCAGCATTTT.

The V call is TRBV10-1, the J call TRBJ2-3, with D maybe TRBD1 (6 bases). Trimming stripped 6 bases from V and 2 bases from J, with 15 bases between. CDR3 length equals 15 residues. CDR1 and CDR2 from the germline V gene are WNHNN and SYGVQD (reference sequence). The CDR3 DNA reads TGCGCCAGCAGCCGGGACAAGGGCCTCACAGATACGCAGTATTTT. Translated, it gives CASSRDKGLTDTQYF.

This clone showed up just a few times. The chain carries TRBV30 and TRBJ1-4; D remains unclear. The germline V gene encodes CDR1 GTSNPN and CDR2 SVGIG (reference sequence). CDR3 length: 15 residues. The ends were cut back, 4 bases at V and 3 bases at J, with 15 bases in the middle. CDR3 loop: CAWIPNKGPNEKLFF. The CDR3 DNA sequence: TGTGCCTGGATCCCCAACAAAGGGCCTAATGAAAAACTGTTTTTT.

The CDR3 DNA is TGTGCCTGGAGTGGTGGCGGATCCTACAATGAGCAGTTCTTC. The encoded protein is CAWSGGGSYNEQFF. The rearrangement joins TRBV30 to TRBJ2-1; D uncertain. The V gene lost 1 base and the J gene lost 1 base, with 8 bases spanning the gap. Germline values: CDR1 GTSNPN, CDR2 SVGIG (reference sequence). This CDR3 is built from 14 residues.